One and the same sample provided the 32 T cell receptor beta chains below, sequenced in a study of blood T cell repertoires in COVID-19. The protocol was immunoSEQ multiplex PCR, while the TCRdb copy is restricted to in-frame clones and leaves out a portion. The sample contains about 170,000 clones, roughly 80% of which appear only once. The sample taken for sequencing was peripheral blood. Source of these receptors: a woman over 75 with acute or convalescent COVID-19.

V and J are TRBV10-2 and TRBJ1-3, with D maybe TRBD1 (6 bases). CDR1 is WSHSY and CDR2 is SAAADI in the germline V gene. Trimming pared 5 bases from V and 4 bases from J, leaving 12 bases between. The CDR3 is 14 amino acids. This CDR3 is CASSTGTPGNTIYF. The CDR3 DNA is TGCGCCAGCAGTACCGGGACACCCGGAAACACCATATATTTT.

This chain joins TRBV3-1 (or the pseudogene TRBV3-2) and TRBJ1-1; 8 bases fit TRBD1. The CDR3 loop spans 13 amino acids. V was pared by 4 bases and J by 6 bases, with 4 bases of the junction left unmatched. CDR1 is LGHDT, CDR2 YNNKEL, per germline (reference sequence). This CDR3 reads CASSRGQGAEAFF. For the CDR3, the DNA is TGTGCCAGCAGCCGAGGACAGGGTGCTGAAGCTTTCTTT.

The V call is TRBV29-1, the J call TRBJ1-1; D ambiguous. The CDR3 loop spans 13 amino acids. V was trimmed by 2 bases and J by 0 bases, leaving 7 bases between them. Germline V CDR1 and CDR2: SQVTM, ANQGSEA. The CDR3 sequence is CSVEQRMNTEAFF. The CDR3 nucleotides read TGCAGCGTTGAACAGCGCATGAACACTGAAGCTTTCTTT.

The V and J genes are TRBV5-1 and TRBJ1-2; D possibly corresponds to TRBD1 (5 bases). Trimming pared 3 bases from V and 2 bases from J, leaving 11 bases between. CDR1 is SGHRS and CDR2 is YFSETQ in the germline V gene. The length of the CDR3 is 14 residues. The CDR3 reads CASSSPGSNYGYTF. The CDR3 nucleotides read TGCGCCAGCAGCTCCCCAGGGTCCAACTATGGCTACACCTTC.

V and J are TRBV7-9 and TRBJ2-2; 8 bases match TRBD1. The V segment lost 4 bases and the J segment 6 bases; nucleotides outside the gene matches: 7. The CDR3 is made up of 15 amino acids. Germline CDR1 SEHNR, CDR2 FQNEAQ (reference sequence). The CDR3 region is CASSSDRGFAGELFF. For the CDR3, the DNA is TGTGCCAGCAGCTCAGACAGGGGATTTGCCGGGGAGCTGTTTTTT.

The V call is TRBV9, the J call TRBJ1-3; possible D gene TRBD1, 5 bases. This CDR3 contains 14 residues. V was pared by 2 bases and J by 0 bases, with 6 bases between. Germline V gene sequence: CDR1 SGDLS, CDR2 YYNGEE. The CDR3 DNA sequence: TGTGCCAGCAGCGTGGGGCCCTCTGGAAACACCATATATTTT. Encoded protein: CASSVGPSGNTIYF.

CDR3 DNA sequence: TGCGCCAGCAGATTCAGGACAGGGGGCATTGGAGATACGCAGTATTTT. It specifies CASRFRTGGIGDTQYF. V gene TRBV5-1 combines with J gene TRBJ2-3; 11 positions match TRBD1. CDR1 is SGHRS, CDR2 YFSETQ, per germline. The CDR3 runs 16 residues. V lost 5 bases to trimming and J lost 5 bases; unmatched junction nucleotides: 10.

The J gene is TRBJ2-2, the V gene TRBV11-2; 8 bases fit TRBD2. V gave up 5 bases and J gave up 6 bases; unmatched junction bases: 8. The CDR3 contains 15 residues. Germline V CDR1 and CDR2: SGHAT, FQNNGV. CDR3 DNA sequence: TGTGCCAGCAGCACAAGCGGGAGTATCGCCGGGGAGCTGTTTTTT. Protein product: CASSTSGSIAGELFF. Drawing the rest from reference TRBV11-2 and TRBJ2-2, the complete variable domain is EAGVAQSPRYKIIEKRQSVAFWCNPISGHATLYWYQQILGQGPKLLIQFQNNGVVDDSQLPKDRFSAERLKGVDSTLKIQPAKLEDSAVYLCASSTSGSIAGELFFGEGSRLTVL.

The V gene is TRBV19, the J gene TRBJ2-3; D call uncertain. The CDR3 totals 14 residues. V was shortened by 1 base and J by 6 bases, with 11 bases between the two germline ends. CDR1 LNHDA and CDR2 SQIVND come from the germline V gene (reference sequence). The CDR3 region has the DNA TGTGCCAGTAGTATAGCCCAAAGCTCGGATACGCAGTATTTT. As protein: CASSIAQSSDTQYF.

The V gene is TRBV7-2, the J gene TRBJ2-3, with TRBD1 matching 9 bases. With 0 bases clipped from V and 4 bases from J, the junction kept 5 bases outside the gene matches. Germline values: CDR1 SGHTA, CDR2 FQGNSA. This CDR3 comprises 16 residues. For the CDR3, the DNA is TGTGCCAGCAGCTTAGCCGGGACAGGGAGCGCAGATACGCAGTATTTT. Translation: CASSLAGTGSADTQYF.

V and J are TRBV6-1 and TRBJ1-2; TRBD1 matches 7 bases. V was clipped by 3 bases and J by 0 bases; unmatched bases: 13. The germline V gene has CDR1 MNHNS and CDR2 SASEGT. This CDR3 has 18 residues. The CDR3: CASSEGQSFGRPNYGYTF. The CDR3 DNA is TGTGCCAGCAGTGAGGGACAGTCCTTCGGACGGCCTAACTATGGCTACACCTTC.

The chain is built from TRBV27 and TRBJ1-4; a weak D match, TRBD1 (5 bases). Germline assignment: CDR1 MNHEY and CDR2 SMNVEV (reference sequence). V lost 6 bases and J 5 bases, leaving 10 bases between the germline ends. This CDR3 has 13 residues. CDR3 bases: TGTGCCAGCAGACCACAGGAGAATGAAAAACTGTTTTTT. Translation gives CASRPQENEKLFF.

The chain uses TRBV5-1 and TRBJ1-6; D unclear. Per the germline V gene, CDR1 is SGHRS and CDR2 is YFSETQ. The germline V and J ends were trimmed by 1 base and 4 bases, with 15 bases remaining between them. The CDR3 has 17 amino acids. The CDR3 DNA reads as TGCGCCAGCAGCTTGAAGGCAGGCGGGTCTTATAATTCACCCCTCCACTTT. Protein: CASSLKAGGSYNSPLHF.

This clone was seen only once. V is TRBV5-1 and J is TRBJ1-3; TRBD1 is a possible D gene (5 bases). The germline gives CDR1 SGHRS, CDR2 YFSETQ. V lost 2 bases to trimming and J lost 1 base, with 10 bases between them. CDR3 length: 15 amino acids. The CDR3 DNA sequence: TGCGCCAGCAGCTTCCTAGGGGTGTCTGGAAACACCATATATTTT. Translated, it gives CASSFLGVSGNTIYF.

This rearrangement joins TRBV2 to TRBJ1-1; tentative D call: TRBD1 (5 bases). Germline V gene sequence: CDR1 SNHLY, CDR2 FYNNEI. Trimming took off 5 bases at V and 0 bases at J, with 13 bases between the two ends. The CDR3 sequence is 15 residues long. The CDR3 DNA is TGTGCCAGCAGTATGTTGGGGGGTTTGAACACTGAAGCTTTCTTT. It codes for CASSMLGGLNTEAFF.

This chain links TRBV27 with TRBJ1-6, with a possible D match to TRBD1 (6 bases). CDR1 is MNHEY and CDR2 is SMNVEV in the germline V gene (reference sequence). Trimming removed 6 bases from V and 9 bases from J, with 15 bases in between. This CDR3 is built from 14 residues. CDR3 DNA sequence: TGTGCCAGCAGGAACACAGGGTTAAGTTCACCCCTCCACTTT. Translated, it gives CASRNTGLSSPLHF.

The chain uses TRBV6-5 and TRBJ1-1, with 7 bases that match TRBD1. The germline V gene has CDR1 MNHEY and CDR2 SVGAGI. The CDR3 runs to 14 residues. Trimming cost V 6 bases and J 2 bases; bases outside gene matches: 6. This CDR3 reads CASSDNRGNTEAFF. The CDR3 DNA is TGTGCCAGCAGCGACAACAGGGGAAACACTGAAGCTTTCTTT.

V is TRBV9 and J is TRBJ2-1; D call uncertain. Trimming left V 2 bases short and J 7 bases short, with 10 bases between. The CDR3 runs to 13 residues. In germline, CDR1 is SGDLS, CDR2 YYNGEE. The CDR3 sequence is CASSVNERNEQFF. For the CDR3, the DNA is TGTGCCAGCAGCGTCAATGAGAGGAATGAGCAGTTCTTC.

The chain links TRBV10-3 to TRBJ1-1, with 8 bases matching TRBD1. Germline V gene data show CDR1 as ENHRY and CDR2 as SYGVKD. J gave up 3 bases and V 8 bases, and 8 bases lay outside the gene matches. The CDR3 has 14 residues. This chain's CDR3 is CAIGSGGRYTEAFF. The CDR3 bases are TGTGCCATCGGCTCAGGGGGCCGATACACTGAAGCTTTCTTT.

This rearrangement joins TRBV7-2 to TRBJ2-1; 8 bases map to TRBD2. The V gene's germline CDR1 is SGHTA and CDR2 FQGNSA. Unmatched junction bases numbered 12, after V lost 1 base and J lost 7 bases. The CDR3 is made up of 17 amino acids. The CDR3 region has the DNA TGTGCCAGCAGCTTAGGCTCTCTAACGGGGGGGCGGAATGAGCAGTTCTTC. Its protein is CASSLGSLTGGRNEQFF.

This clone came up a few times. The V and J genes are TRBV5-5 and TRBJ1-6, with a tentative D call TRBD1 (5 bases). Germline assignment: CDR1 SGHKS and CDR2 YYEKEE (reference sequence). CDR3 length: 15 residues. V dropped 1 base and J dropped 5 bases, with 10 bases sitting between them. The CDR3 bases are TGTGCCAGCAGCTTGAAGACAGCTGATAATTCACCCCTCCACTTT. It is translated as CASSLKTADNSPLHF. The full variable domain, rest sourced from reference TRBV5-5 and TRBJ1-6, is DAGVTQSPTHLIKTRGQQVTLRCSPISGHKSVSWYQQVLGQGPQFIFQYYEKEERGRGNFPDRFSARQFPNYSSELNVNALLLGDSALYLCASSLKTADNSPLHFGNGTRLTVT.

The J gene is TRBJ1-5, the V gene TRBV28, with D perhaps TRBD1 (6 bases). The CDR3 runs to 15 residues. Germline V gene lookup returns CDR1 MDHEN and CDR2 SYDVKM. The germline V and J ends were trimmed by 5 bases and 3 bases, with 14 bases remaining between them. In nucleotides, the CDR3 is TGTGCCAGCAGTATTCCGACAGGTTCCAATCAGCCCCAGCATTTT. Its protein is CASSIPTGSNQPQHF.

The chain couples TRBV24-1 to TRBJ1-2; D unresolved. There are 14 residues in the CDR3. Germline CDR1 KGHDR, CDR2 SFDVKD. V was shortened by 2 bases and J by 6 bases, with 12 bases between the two germline ends. CDR3 coding DNA: TGTGCCACCAGTGATTCGTGGCAGGAGGATGGCTACACCTTC. Amino acids: CATSDSWQEDGYTF.

This rearrangement joins TRBV7-9 to TRBJ2-3, with TRBD2 matching 10 bases. This CDR3 is built from 16 residues. V was pared by 1 base and J by 6 bases, with 7 bases of the junction left unmatched. Germline V lookup: CDR1 SEHNR, CDR2 FQNEAQ (reference sequence). The CDR3 DNA sequence: TGTGCCAGCAGCTTAGGGCTAGCGGGAGAACGGGATACGCAGTATTTT. Translated, it gives CASSLGLAGERDTQYF.

This clone has just one count. The chain couples TRBV9 to TRBJ1-1; 12 bases are shared with TRBD1. The CDR3 runs 15 residues. Per germline, CDR1 SGDLS and CDR2 YYNGEE. V was pared by 2 bases and J by 5 bases, with 4 bases of the junction left unmatched. CDR3 in amino acids: CASSVGQGARTEAFF. DNA for the CDR3: TGTGCCAGCAGCGTGGGACAGGGGGCGCGAACTGAAGCTTTCTTT.

The chain has TRBV6-2 or TRBV6-3 and TRBJ1-1; possibly TRBD1 for D (5 bases). From germline, CDR1 is MNHEY and CDR2 SVGEGT. This CDR3 is 12 amino acids long. V lost 5 bases and J lost 8, with 12 bases in between. This chain's CDR3 is CASSPDSVEAFF. Here the CDR3 DNA reads TGTGCCAGCAGTCCAGACAGTGTCGAAGCTTTCTTT.

The rearrangement links TRBV27 to TRBJ1-5; 7 nucleotides agree with TRBD1. Germline values: CDR1 MNHEY, CDR2 SMNVEV (reference sequence). This CDR3 is 13 amino acids long. The J segment lost 7 bases and the V segment lost 8 bases, leaving 8 bases of the junction unmatched. CDR3 coding DNA: TGTGCCAGCGTACGCACAGGGGTACAGCCCCAGCATTTT. Amino acid sequence: CASVRTGVQPQHF.

CDR3 DNA: TGTGCCAGCAGCTTAGATGGCCCCCTGGAGTCAAAAAACATTCAGTACTTC. Its protein product is CASSLDGPLESKNIQYF. The gene calls are TRBV11-3 and TRBJ2-4; D is uncertain. CDR1 is SGHNT, CDR2 YENEEA, per germline. The CDR3 contains 17 residues. V was pared by 0 bases and J by 4 bases, with 16 bases between. Together with reference TRBV11-3 and TRBJ2-4, the CDR3 gives the full variable domain: EAGVVQSPRYKIIEKKQPVAFWCNPISGHNTLYWYLQNLGQGPELLIRYENEEAVDDSQLPKDRFSAERLKGVDSTLKIQPAELGDSAVYLCASSLDGPLESKNIQYFGAGTRLSVL.

V and J are TRBV9 and TRBJ1-5, with a possible D match to TRBD1 (5 bases). This CDR3 is 13 amino acids long. Per the germline V gene, CDR1 is SGDLS and CDR2 is YYNGEE. Deletions cut 4 bases from V and 4 bases from J, with 9 bases between. Here the CDR3 DNA reads TGTGCCAGCAGCCCAGGGCTAAATCAGCCCCAGCATTTT. Its protein is CASSPGLNQPQHF. Full variable domain (remainder filled in from reference TRBV9 and TRBJ1-5): DSGVTQTPKHLITATGQRVTLRCSPRSGDLSVYWYQQSLDQGLQFLIQYYNGEERAKGNILERFSAQQFPDLHSELNLSSLELGDSALYFCASSPGLNQPQHFGDGTRLSIL.

The rearrangement joins TRBV4-3 to TRBJ2-2, with D possibly matching TRBD2 (6 bases). Germline V gene lookup returns CDR1 LGHNA and CDR2 YSLEER. This CDR3 spans 16 amino acids. V shed 0 bases and J shed 5 bases, with 13 bases lying between them. This chain's CDR3 is CASSQDLRGWTGELFF. The CDR3 DNA reads as TGCGCCAGCAGCCAAGATCTACGGGGGTGGACCGGGGAGCTGTTTTTT.

The J gene is TRBJ1-6, the V gene TRBV7-2; a possible D gene is TRBD1 (6 bases). The V gene's germline CDR1 is SGHTA and CDR2 FQGNSA. V was clipped by 5 bases and J by 5 bases, with 10 bases between them. The CDR3 runs 14 residues. CDR3 sequence: CASSLGQNNSPLHF. CDR3 bases: TGTGCCAGCAGCCTAGGACAGAATAATTCACCCCTCCACTTT.

The CDR3 loop is CASSSRRQHTDTQYF. DNA of the CDR3: TGTGCCAGCAGCTCTCGAAGACAGCACACAGATACGCAGTATTTT. This chain uses TRBV9 with TRBJ2-3, with a weak D call TRBD1 (5 bases). The CDR3 extends over 15 amino acids. Looked up from germline, CDR1 is SGDLS and CDR2 is YYNGEE. V lost 4 bases to trimming and J lost 2 bases, with 14 bases between them.